The 17 T cell receptor beta chains in this list originate from one sample, sequenced in a study of T cell responses to AZD1222 COVID-19 vaccine. The table came from immunoSEQ multiplex PCR; TCRdb's copy has only in-frame clones and leaves some out. Here the sample spans some 88,000 clones, 90% being singletons. Specimen: peripheral blood, collected 28 days after the second AZD1222 dose. The receptors derive from an adult who received the AZD1222 COVID-19 vaccine.

The genes are TRBV5-5 and TRBJ1-1; D gene unclear. V lost 0 bases to trimming and J lost 5 bases, with 8 bases between them. This CDR3 is built from 13 residues. Germline values: CDR1 SGHKS, CDR2 YYEKEE (reference sequence). The CDR3: CASSLGPGTEAFF. The CDR3 bases are TGTGCCAGCAGCTTGGGGCCCGGGACTGAAGCTTTCTTT.

The J gene is TRBJ2-5, the V gene TRBV5-5, with D possibly TRBD1 on 6 matching bases. The CDR3 runs 14 residues. Germline CDR1 SGHKS, CDR2 YYEKEE (reference sequence). Trimming stripped 1 base from V and 5 bases from J, with 12 bases between. CDR3 protein: CASSLRAGAETQYF. Written as DNA, the CDR3 is TGTGCCAGCAGCTTGAGGGCAGGGGCGGAGACCCAGTACTTC.

The chain combines TRBV19 with TRBJ1-1; TRBD1 matches 7 bases. This CDR3 is 17 amino acids long. V shed 5 bases, J shed 5 bases, and the junction held 17 bases outside the gene matches. CDR1 is LNHDA and CDR2 is SQIVND in the germline V gene (reference sequence). The CDR3 reads CASSAHRQGGVGTEAFF. The CDR3 DNA reads as TGTGCCAGTAGTGCCCACCGACAGGGTGGCGTGGGTACTGAAGCTTTCTTT. The entire variable domain, with the rest obtained from reference TRBV19 and TRBJ1-1, is as follows: DGGITQSPKYLFRKEGQNVTLSCEQNLNHDAMYWYRQDPGQGLRLIYYSQIVNDFQKGDIAEGYSVSREKKESFPLTVTSAQKNPTAFYLCASSAHRQGGVGTEAFFGQGTRLTVV.

This clone came up once. The chain combines TRBV9 with TRBJ1-1, with a weak D call TRBD1 (6 bases). This CDR3 has 12 amino acids. Germline assignment: CDR1 SGDLS and CDR2 YYNGEE. V lost 5 bases and J 3 bases, leaving 8 bases between the germline ends. For the CDR3, the DNA is TGTGCCAGCAGGCCAGGGGACACTGAAGCTTTCTTT. Its protein product is CASRPGDTEAFF.

The chain carries TRBV6-5 and TRBJ2-3; the D gene is possibly TRBD1 (6 bases). The V end lost 6 bases, the J end lost 9 bases, and 10 bases lay between the germline ends. This CDR3 is 11 amino acids long. From germline, CDR1 is MNHEY and CDR2 SVGAGI. The DNA of the CDR3 is TGTGCCAGCAGACAGGGAGAGACGCAGTATTTT. Protein sequence: CASRQGETQYF.

The chain carries TRBV6-5 and TRBJ2-5, with TRBD2 identical over 7 bases. This CDR3 is 12 amino acids long. Trimming at V came to 10 bases and at J to 5 bases, leaving 7 bases not matched to a gene. Per the germline V gene, CDR1 is MNHEY and CDR2 is SVGAGI. CDR3 amino acids: CATWTREETQYF. The CDR3 bases are TGTGCCACCTGGACTAGGGAGGAGACCCAGTACTTC.

The chain joins TRBV7-8 to TRBJ1-3; D is perhaps TRBD1 (5 bases). Germline V gene lookup returns CDR1 SGHVS and CDR2 FQNEAQ. This CDR3 has 17 residues. V was pared by 1 base and J by 0 bases, with 13 bases between. Written as DNA, the CDR3 is TGTGCCAGCAGCTTAGAGGGACGGATTACCTCTGGAAACACCATATATTTT. Protein sequence: CASSLEGRITSGNTIYF.

The CDR3 here is CASSLSQGPYEQYF. DNA of the CDR3: TGTGCCAGCAGCTTGTCACAGGGGCCCTACGAGCAGTACTTC. The chain uses TRBV7-2 and TRBJ2-7; 7 bases align to TRBD1. Germline trimming cut 3 bases from V and 2 bases from J; bases unmatched to any gene: 4. Per germline, CDR1 SGHTA and CDR2 FQGNSA. This CDR3 spans 14 amino acids. The variable domain in full, completed from reference TRBV7-2 and TRBJ2-7, reads GAGVSQSPSNKVTEKGKDVELRCDPISGHTALYWYRQSLGQGLEFLIYFQGNSAPDKSGLPSDRFSAERTGGSVSTLTIQRTQQEDSAVYLCASSLSQGPYEQYFGPGTRLTVT.

This sequence joins TRBV19 and TRBJ1-2; perhaps TRBD1 as D (5 bases). Per the germline V gene, CDR1 is LNHDA and CDR2 is SQIVND (reference sequence). Trimming left V 1 base short and J 4 bases short, with 7 bases between. The CDR3 has 13 amino acids. The CDR3: CASSIVGTYGYTF. CDR3 DNA sequence: TGTGCCAGTAGTATAGTAGGGACCTATGGCTACACCTTC.

The CDR3 DNA sequence: TGTGCCAGCAGGGTCTCTAACTATGGCTACACCTTC. This gives the protein CASRVSNYGYTF. This sequence joins TRBV12-3 or TRBV12-4 and TRBJ1-2; D is ambiguous. With 6 bases removed from V and 0 bases from J, the gap between germline ends came to 5 bases. The CDR3 totals 12 residues.

The gene calls are TRBV7-2 and TRBJ1-1; maybe TRBD1 (6 bases). V was trimmed by 3 bases and J by 0 bases, leaving 8 bases between them. Germline V CDR1 and CDR2: SGHTA, FQGNSA. The CDR3 spans 14 residues. The CDR3 loop is CASSFDRLNTEAFF. CDR3 DNA: TGTGCCAGCAGCTTCGACAGGTTGAACACTGAAGCTTTCTTT.

The chain joins TRBV7-8 to TRBJ1-1, with D tentatively TRBD1 (5 bases). This CDR3 has 15 residues. Germline loops: CDR1 SGHVS, CDR2 FQNEAQ. V was pared by 2 bases and J by 0 bases, with 10 bases between. The CDR3 region is CASSLKRQLNTEAFF. DNA of the CDR3: TGTGCCAGCAGCTTAAAGAGACAGTTGAACACTGAAGCTTTCTTT.

The chain couples TRBV19 to TRBJ1-1; D might be TRBD1 (5 bases). The germline V gene has CDR1 LNHDA and CDR2 SQIVND (reference sequence). This CDR3 is built from 16 residues. Trimming shortened V by 7 bases and J by 0 bases, and 18 bases separated the two germline ends. CDR3 DNA sequence: TGTGCCAGTACCTCCATCGAGCTAGGGGTGAACACTGAAGCTTTCTTT. It translates to CASTSIELGVNTEAFF.

This chain uses TRBV27 with TRBJ2-7; 11 bases are a match to TRBD1. Germline V gene sequence: CDR1 MNHEY, CDR2 SMNVEV (reference sequence). The CDR3 spans 14 residues. With V trimmed by 5 bases and J by 6 bases, 6 bases remained unmatched. The CDR3 region is CASSGGQGEGEQYF. As DNA, the CDR3 is TGTGCCAGCAGTGGGGGACAGGGGGAAGGCGAGCAGTACTTC.

V gene TRBV30 combines with J gene TRBJ1-1; TRBD1 is a possible D gene (6 bases). V was trimmed by 4 bases and J by 4 bases, leaving 22 bases between them. Per the germline V gene, CDR1 is GTSNPN and CDR2 is SVGIG (reference sequence). The length of the CDR3 is 16 residues. The CDR3 region is CAWNGRQAVRGTEAFF. The CDR3 DNA reads as TGTGCCTGGAATGGGAGACAGGCGGTCCGGGGCACTGAAGCTTTCTTT.

The J gene is TRBJ1-6, the V gene TRBV6-6; 7 bases match TRBD1. In germline, CDR1 is MNHNY, CDR2 SVGAGI (reference sequence). V shed 5 bases and J 4 bases; nucleotides not matched to a gene: 11. The CDR3 is 17 residues long. Here the CDR3 DNA reads TGTGCCAGCAGTCCCGGAGGGGGCCTAACTTATAATTCACCCCTCCACTTT. It codes for CASSPGGGLTYNSPLHF.

In its sample, this clone was seen once. This chain joins TRBV25-1 and TRBJ2-1; D remains ambiguous. This CDR3 contains 13 residues. Germline assignment: CDR1 MGHDK and CDR2 SYGVNS. Trimming shortened V by 4 bases and J by 5 bases, and 9 bases separated the two germline ends. The DNA for the CDR3 is TGTGCCAGCAGTGTAGTCGAAAACAATGAGCAGTTCTTC. It specifies CASSVVENNEQFF.